This T cell receptor (beta chain) was obtained from a study of graft-versus-host responses after intestinal transplantation. Study outcomes and limitations: The authors found GvH clones in recipient marrow, some appearing first in ileum or blood.

The CDR3 runs to 14 residues. Per germline, CDR1 LNHDA and CDR2 SQIVND (reference sequence). With V trimmed by 5 bases and J by 3 bases, 4 bases remained unmatched. Sequencing used immunoSEQ multiplex PCR; TCRdb keeps in-frame clones, though not all of them. The sample lists approximately 86,000 clones; 85% to 95% were seen once. A remark on this clone: Its antigen is not known.

This TCR derives from a human donor who was the organ donor for an intestinal transplant. V is TRBV19 and J is TRBJ2-4; 7 bases line up with TRBD2. The material sequenced was unstimulated CD8+ T cells sorted from spleen or lymph node cells, taken before transplant. The CDR3: CASSFGGFKNIQYF. The CDR3 DNA reads as TGTGCCAGTAGTTTCGGGGGGTTCAAAAACATTCAGTACTTC.